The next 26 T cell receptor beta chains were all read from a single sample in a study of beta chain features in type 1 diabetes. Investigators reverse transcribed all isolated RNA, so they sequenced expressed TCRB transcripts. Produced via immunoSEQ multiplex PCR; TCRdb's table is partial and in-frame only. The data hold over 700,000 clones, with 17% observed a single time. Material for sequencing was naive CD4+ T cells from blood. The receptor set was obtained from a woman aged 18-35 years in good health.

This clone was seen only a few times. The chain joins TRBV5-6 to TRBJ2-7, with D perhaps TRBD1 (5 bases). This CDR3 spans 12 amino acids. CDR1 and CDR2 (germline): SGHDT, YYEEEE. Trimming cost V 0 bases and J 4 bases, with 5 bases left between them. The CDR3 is CASSLGQYEQYF. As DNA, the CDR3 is TGTGCCAGCAGCTTGGGACAGTACGAGCAGTACTTC. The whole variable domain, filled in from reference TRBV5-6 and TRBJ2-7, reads DAGVTQSPTHLIKTRGQQVTLRCSPKSGHDTVSWYQQALGQGPQFIFQYYEEEERQRGNFPDRFSGHQFPNYSSELNVNALLLGDSALYLCASSLGQYEQYFGPGTRLTVT.

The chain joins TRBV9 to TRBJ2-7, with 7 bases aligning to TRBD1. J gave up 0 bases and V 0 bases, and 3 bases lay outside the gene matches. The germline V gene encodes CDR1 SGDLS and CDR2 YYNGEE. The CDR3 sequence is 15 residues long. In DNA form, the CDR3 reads TGTGCCAGCAGCGTAGGAACAGGGGCCTCCTACGAGCAGTACTTC. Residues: CASSVGTGASYEQYF.

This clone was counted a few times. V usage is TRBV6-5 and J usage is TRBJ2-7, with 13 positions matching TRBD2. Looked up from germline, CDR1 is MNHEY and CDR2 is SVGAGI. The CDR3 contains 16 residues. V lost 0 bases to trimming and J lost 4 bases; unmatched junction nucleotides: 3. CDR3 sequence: CASSYSGTSGVYEQYF. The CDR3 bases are TGTGCCAGCAGTTACTCCGGGACTAGCGGGGTATACGAGCAGTACTTC.

The CDR3 nucleotides are TGTGCCAGCAGCCCAGCTAGCGGGAACAATGAGCAGTTCTTC. Encoded protein: CASSPASGNNEQFF. The chain is built from TRBV13 and TRBJ2-1; TRBD2 matches 9 bases. Trimming took 5 bases from V and 5 from J; bases not matched to a gene: 4. Germline V lookup: CDR1 PRHDT, CDR2 FYEKMQ (reference sequence). This CDR3 region has 14 residues. Full variable domain (missing parts from reference TRBV13 and TRBJ2-1): AAGVIQSPRHLIKEKRETATLKCYPIPRHDTVYWYQQGPGQDPQFLISFYEKMQSDKGSIPDRFSAQQFSDYHSELNMSSLELGDSALYFCASSPASGNNEQFFGPGTRLTVL.

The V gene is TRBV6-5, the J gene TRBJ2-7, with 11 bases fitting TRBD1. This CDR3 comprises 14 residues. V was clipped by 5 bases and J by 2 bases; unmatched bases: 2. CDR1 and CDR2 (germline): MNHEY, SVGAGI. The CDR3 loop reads CASSGQGAAYEQYF. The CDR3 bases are TGTGCCAGCAGTGGACAGGGGGCGGCCTACGAGCAGTACTTC.

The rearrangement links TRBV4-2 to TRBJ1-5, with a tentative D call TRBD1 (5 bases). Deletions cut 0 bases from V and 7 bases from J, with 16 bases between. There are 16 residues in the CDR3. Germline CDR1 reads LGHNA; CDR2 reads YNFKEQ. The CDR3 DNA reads TGTGCCAGCAGCCAAGATACGACAGCCGAACGACAGCCCCAGCATTTT. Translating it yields CASSQDTTAERQPQHF.

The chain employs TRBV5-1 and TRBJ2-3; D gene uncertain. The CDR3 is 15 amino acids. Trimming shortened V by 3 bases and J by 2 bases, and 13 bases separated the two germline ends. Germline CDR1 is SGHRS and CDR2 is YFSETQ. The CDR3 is CASSYLRQNTDTQYF. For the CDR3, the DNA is TGCGCCAGCAGCTATCTCCGACAAAACACAGATACGCAGTATTTT.

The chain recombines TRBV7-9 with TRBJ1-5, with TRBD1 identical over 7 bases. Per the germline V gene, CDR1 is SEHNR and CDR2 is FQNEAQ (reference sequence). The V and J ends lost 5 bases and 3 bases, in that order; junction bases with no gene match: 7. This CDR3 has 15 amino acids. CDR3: CASSTGDESNQPQHF. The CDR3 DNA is TGTGCCAGCAGCACAGGGGATGAATCCAATCAGCCCCAGCATTTT.

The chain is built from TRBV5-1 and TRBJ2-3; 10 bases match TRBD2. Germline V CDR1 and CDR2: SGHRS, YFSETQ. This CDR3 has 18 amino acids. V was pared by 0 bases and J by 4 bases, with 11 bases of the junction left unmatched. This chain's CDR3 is CASSLGGILAGLSDTQYF. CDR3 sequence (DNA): TGCGCCAGCAGCTTGGGCGGTATACTAGCGGGATTATCAGATACGCAGTATTTT. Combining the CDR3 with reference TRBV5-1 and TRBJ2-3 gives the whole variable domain KAGVTQTPRYLIKTRGQQVTLSCSPISGHRSVSWYQQTPGQGLQFLFEYFSETQRNKGNFPGRFSGRQFSNSRSEMNVSTLELGDSALYLCASSLGGILAGLSDTQYFGPGTRLTVL.

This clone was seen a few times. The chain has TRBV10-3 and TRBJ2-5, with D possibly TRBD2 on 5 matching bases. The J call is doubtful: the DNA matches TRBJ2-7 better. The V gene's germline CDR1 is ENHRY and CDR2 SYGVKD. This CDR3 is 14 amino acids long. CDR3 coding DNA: TGTGCCATCAGTGAACAACTAGGTGGCTACGAGCAGTACTTC. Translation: CAISEQLGGYEQYF.

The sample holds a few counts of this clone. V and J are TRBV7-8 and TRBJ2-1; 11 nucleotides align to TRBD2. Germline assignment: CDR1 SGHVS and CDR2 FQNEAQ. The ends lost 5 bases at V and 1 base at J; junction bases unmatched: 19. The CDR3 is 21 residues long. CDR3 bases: TGTGCCAGCAGCCCTCGTCCGACTAGCGGGATGGGTTTTTCGTCCTACAATGAGCAGTTCTTC. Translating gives CASSPRPTSGMGFSSYNEQFF.

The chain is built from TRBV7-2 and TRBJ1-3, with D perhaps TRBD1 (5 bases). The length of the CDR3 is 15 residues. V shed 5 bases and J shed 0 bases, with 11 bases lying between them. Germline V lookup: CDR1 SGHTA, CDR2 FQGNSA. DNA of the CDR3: TGTGCCAGCAGCAGTCATCAGGGCTCTGGAAACACCATATATTTT. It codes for CASSSHQGSGNTIYF.

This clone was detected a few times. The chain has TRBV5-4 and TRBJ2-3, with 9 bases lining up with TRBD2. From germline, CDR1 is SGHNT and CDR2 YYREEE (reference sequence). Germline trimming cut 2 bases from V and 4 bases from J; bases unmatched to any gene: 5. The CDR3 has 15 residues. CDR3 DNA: TGTGCCAGCAGCTTCGATAGCGGGAGAGCAGATACGCAGTATTTT. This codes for CASSFDSGRADTQYF. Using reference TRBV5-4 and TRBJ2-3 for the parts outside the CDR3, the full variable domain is ETGVTQSPTHLIKTRGQQVTLRCSSQSGHNTVSWYQQALGQGPQFIFQYYREEENGRGNFPPRFSGLQFPNYSSELNVNALELDDSALYLCASSFDSGRADTQYFGPGTRLTVL.

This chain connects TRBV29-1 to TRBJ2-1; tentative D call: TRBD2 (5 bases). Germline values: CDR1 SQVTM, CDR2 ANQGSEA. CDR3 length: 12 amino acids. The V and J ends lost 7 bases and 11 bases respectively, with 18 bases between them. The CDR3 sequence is CSATPVGEQQFF. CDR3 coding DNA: TGCAGCGCAACCCCTGTCGGGGAGCAGCAGTTCTTC.

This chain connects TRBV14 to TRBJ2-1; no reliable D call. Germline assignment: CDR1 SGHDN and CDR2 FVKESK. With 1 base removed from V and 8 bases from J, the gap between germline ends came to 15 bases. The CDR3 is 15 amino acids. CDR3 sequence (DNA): TGTGCCAGCAGCCAAGGTACTCTTCGATCCCATGAGCAGTTCTTC. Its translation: CASSQGTLRSHEQFF.

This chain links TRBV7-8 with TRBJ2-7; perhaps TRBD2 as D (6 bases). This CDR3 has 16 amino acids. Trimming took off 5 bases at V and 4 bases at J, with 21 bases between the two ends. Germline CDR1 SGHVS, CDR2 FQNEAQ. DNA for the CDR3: TGTGCCAGCAGCCCGAGAAACCCGGGAGTTAATTACGAGCAGTACTTC. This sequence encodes CASSPRNPGVNYEQYF.

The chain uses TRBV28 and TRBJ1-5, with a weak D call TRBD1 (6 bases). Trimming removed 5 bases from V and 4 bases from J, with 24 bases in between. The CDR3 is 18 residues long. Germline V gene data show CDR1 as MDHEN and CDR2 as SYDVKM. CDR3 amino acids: CASSPRSGQGPYNQPQHF. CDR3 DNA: TGTGCCAGCAGTCCCCGCAGTGGGCAGGGGCCCTATAATCAGCCCCAGCATTTT.

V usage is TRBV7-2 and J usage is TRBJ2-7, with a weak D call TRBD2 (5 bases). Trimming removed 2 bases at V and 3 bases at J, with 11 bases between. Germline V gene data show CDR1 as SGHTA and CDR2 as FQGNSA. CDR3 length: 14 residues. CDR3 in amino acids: CASSLTLGIYEQYF. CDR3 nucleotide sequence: TGTGCCAGCAGCTTAACTCTCGGGATCTACGAGCAGTACTTC.

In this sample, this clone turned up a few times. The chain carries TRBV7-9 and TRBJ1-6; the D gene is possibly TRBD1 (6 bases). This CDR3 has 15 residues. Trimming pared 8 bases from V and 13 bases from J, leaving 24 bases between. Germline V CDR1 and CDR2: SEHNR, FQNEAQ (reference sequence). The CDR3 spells CASGMTGLPKSPLHF. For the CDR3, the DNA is TGTGCCAGCGGAATGACAGGCCTCCCAAAGTCTCCCCTCCACTTT.

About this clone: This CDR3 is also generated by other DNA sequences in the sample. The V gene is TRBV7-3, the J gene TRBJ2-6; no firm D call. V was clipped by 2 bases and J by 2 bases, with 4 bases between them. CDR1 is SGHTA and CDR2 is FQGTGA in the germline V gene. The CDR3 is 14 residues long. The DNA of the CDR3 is TGTGCCAGCAGCTTAGGAACTGGGGCCAACGTCCTGACTTTC. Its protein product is CASSLGTGANVLTF.

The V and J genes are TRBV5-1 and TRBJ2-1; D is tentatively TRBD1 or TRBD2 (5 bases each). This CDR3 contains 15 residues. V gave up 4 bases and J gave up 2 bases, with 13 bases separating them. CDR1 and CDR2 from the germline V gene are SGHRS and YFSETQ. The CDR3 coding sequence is TGCGCCAGCAGCACCGGGACCCGGGCCTACAATGAGCAGTTCTTC. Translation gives CASSTGTRAYNEQFF.

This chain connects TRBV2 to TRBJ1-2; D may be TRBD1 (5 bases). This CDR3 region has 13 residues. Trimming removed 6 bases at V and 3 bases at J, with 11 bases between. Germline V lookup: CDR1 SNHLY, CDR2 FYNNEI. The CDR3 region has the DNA TGTGCCAGCAGATCTGGGGGAGACTATGGCTACACCTTC. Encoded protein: CASRSGGDYGYTF.

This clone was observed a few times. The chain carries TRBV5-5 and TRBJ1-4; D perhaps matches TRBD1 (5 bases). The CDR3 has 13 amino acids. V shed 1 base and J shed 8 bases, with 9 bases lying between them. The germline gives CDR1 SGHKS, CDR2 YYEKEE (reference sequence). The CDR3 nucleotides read TGTGCCAGCAGCTTGAGCGAGGGGGAAAAACTGTTTTTT. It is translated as CASSLSEGEKLFF.

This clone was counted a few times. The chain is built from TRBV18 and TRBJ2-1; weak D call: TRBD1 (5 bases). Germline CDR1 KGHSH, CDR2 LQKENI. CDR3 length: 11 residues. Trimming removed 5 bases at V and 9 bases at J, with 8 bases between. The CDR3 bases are TGTGCCAGCTCAGCAGGGTTTGAGCAGTTCTTC. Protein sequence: CASSAGFEQFF.

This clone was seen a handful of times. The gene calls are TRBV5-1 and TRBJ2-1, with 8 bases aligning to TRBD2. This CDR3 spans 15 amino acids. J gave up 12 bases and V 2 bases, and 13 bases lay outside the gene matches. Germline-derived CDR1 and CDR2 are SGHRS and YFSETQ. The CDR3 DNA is TGCGCCAGCAGCTTCAGCGGGAGCGCCCACTCTGGGCAGTTCTTC. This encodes CASSFSGSAHSGQFF.

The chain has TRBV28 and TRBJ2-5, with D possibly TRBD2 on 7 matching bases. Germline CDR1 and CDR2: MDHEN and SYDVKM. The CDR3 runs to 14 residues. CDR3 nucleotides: TGTGCTGGCCGGGGGGCGGGAACACAAGAGACCCAGTACTTC. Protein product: CAGRGAGTQETQYF.